This TCR beta chain emerged from a study of OX40 agonist ivuxolimab in advanced cancers. For the wider study: Ivuxolimab was an agonistic, fully human IgG2 monoclonal antibody directed against OX40 (CD134), a costimulatory receptor. Intravenous ivuxolimab was administered to patients every 2 weeks at six dose levels: 0.01, 0.1, 0.3, 1.5, 3 and 10 mg/kg. Of the roughly 50 dose-escalation patients, hepatocellular carcinoma was present in around 20, melanoma in roughly 15, renal cell carcinoma in 9 and head and neck cancer in 9. A male proportion of 70% to 90% and a mean age of around 60 years, ranging from 23 to 79, were recorded for the dose-escalation cohort. Patients were allowed to have had prior anti-PD-1, anti-PD-L1 or anti-CTLA-4 therapy, and around 41% of the dose-escalation patients had previously received checkpoint inhibitors. Three dose-escalation patients achieved partial responses, one with hepatocellular carcinoma and two with cutaneous melanoma. Peripheral TCRbeta sequencing aimed to test whether ivuxolimab altered TCR sequence diversity and caused clonal T-cell expansion. The paper reports the monotherapy dose-escalation portion (N of about 50 patients) of the phase I ivuxolimab trial. Broader findings and caveats from the paper: In the 0.1-3.0 mg/kg groups, partial responders were among the patients with the lowest normalized peripheral clonal expansion, particularly in CD8+ T cells. Low levels of normalized T-cell clonal expansion were also seen in some patients who did not respond. Clonal expansion of both CD4+ and CD8+ blood T cells was observed from baseline to week 6 at doses 0.1 to 3.0 mg/kg. After ivuxolimab, more expanded clones were found on average in CD8+ T cells than in CD4+ T cells. The antigen specificity of the peripheral T cells that underwent clonal expansion was not determined.

To sequence the TCRbeta CDR3 region, genomic DNA was isolated from the sorted cells. TCRbeta CDR3 regions were sequenced using the immunoSEQ Assay. What TCRdb holds here is the immuneACCESS table cut down to in-frame rearrangements. Part of the clones is not present; checked against another copy, under half of the missing clones reflect an unresolved V gene, and the others are unexplained. This sample lists roughly 70,000 clones; more than 70% were detected once. The top ten clones comprise approximately 0.68% of the sample. A remark on this clone: Its antigen remains unidentified. The sample holds no much larger clone one base away, and base qualities are not on file.

Trimming removed 4 bases from V and 3 bases from J; the gene matches leave 7 bases unexplained. The germline V gene (reference sequence) specifies MNHEY as CDR1 and SMNVEV as CDR2. Including the terminal cysteine and phenylalanine, the CDR3 comprises 15 residues. Of the read, only the CDR3 DNA is kept; its 45 bases are in frame from base 1. Patients with autoimmune disease history or receiving systemic immunosuppression were excluded from the trial. In every dose cohort, peripheral blood was drawn for TCR sequencing at baseline, cycle 4 day 1, and cycle 7 day 1. Samples came from an open-label, multicenter, first-in-human phase I dose-escalation trial of ivuxolimab. Adults with locally advanced or metastatic melanoma, renal cell, hepatocellular, or head and neck squamous cell carcinoma were enrolled in the trial. Before TCR sequencing, CD4+ and CD8+ T cells were separately sorted from peripheral blood.

The sequencing here drew on CD4+ or CD8+ T cells sorted from blood, taken in a trial of the OX40 agonist ivuxolimab. The source is an adult with an advanced solid tumor such as melanoma, head and neck, liver or kidney cancer. The chain is made from TRBV27 and TRBJ2-3; TRBD1 aligns with 7 central bases. The CDR3 reads CASSSPQGVTDTQYF. The DNA reads as follows: TGTGCCAGCAGTTCACCGCAGGGGGTAACAGATACGCAGTATTTT.